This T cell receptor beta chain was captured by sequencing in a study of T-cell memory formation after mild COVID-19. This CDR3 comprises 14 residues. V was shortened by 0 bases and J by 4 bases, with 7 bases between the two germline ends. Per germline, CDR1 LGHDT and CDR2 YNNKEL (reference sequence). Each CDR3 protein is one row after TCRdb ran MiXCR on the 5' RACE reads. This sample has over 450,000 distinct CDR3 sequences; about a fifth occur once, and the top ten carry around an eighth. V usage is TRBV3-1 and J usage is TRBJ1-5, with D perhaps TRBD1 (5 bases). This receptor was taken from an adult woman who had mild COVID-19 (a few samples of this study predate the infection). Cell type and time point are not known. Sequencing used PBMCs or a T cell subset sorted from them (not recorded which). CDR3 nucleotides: TGTGCCAGCAGCCAAGAGCGGGGGAATCAGCCCCAGCATTTT. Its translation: CASSQERGNQPQHF.